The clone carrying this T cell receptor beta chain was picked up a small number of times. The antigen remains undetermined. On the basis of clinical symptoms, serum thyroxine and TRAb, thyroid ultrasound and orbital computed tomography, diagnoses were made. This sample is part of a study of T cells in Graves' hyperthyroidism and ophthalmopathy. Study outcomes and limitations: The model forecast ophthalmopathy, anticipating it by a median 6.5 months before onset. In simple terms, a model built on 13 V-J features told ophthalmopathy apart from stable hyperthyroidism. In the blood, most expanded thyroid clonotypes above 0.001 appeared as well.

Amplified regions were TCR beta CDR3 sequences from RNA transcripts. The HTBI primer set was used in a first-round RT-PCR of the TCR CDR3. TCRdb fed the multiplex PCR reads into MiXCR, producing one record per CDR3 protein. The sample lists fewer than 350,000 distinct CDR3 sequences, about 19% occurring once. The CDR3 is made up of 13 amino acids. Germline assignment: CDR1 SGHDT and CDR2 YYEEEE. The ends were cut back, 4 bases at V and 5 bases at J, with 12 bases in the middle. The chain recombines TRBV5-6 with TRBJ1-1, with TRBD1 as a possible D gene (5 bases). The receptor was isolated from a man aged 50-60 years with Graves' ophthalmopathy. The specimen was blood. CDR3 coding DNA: TGTGCCAGCAGCAAGGGGCCGGGAACTGAAGCTTTCTTT. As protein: CASSKGPGTEAFF.